This paragraph covers one T cell receptor beta chain sequence. The record originates from a study of cytomegalovirus exposure and HLA in healthy donors. Amplification used 60 Vbeta primers and 13 Jbeta primers. Measured with immunoSEQ multiplex PCR; TCRdb has only the in-frame clones, and not every one. The sample holds 99,000 or so clones, more than 75% seen once. The CDR3 length is 14 residues. Germline CDR1 reads MDHEN; CDR2 reads SYDVKM. V lost 6 bases and J lost 4; bases outside the gene matches: 6. This chain connects TRBV28 to TRBJ2-5; 9 bases align to TRBD1. This sequence originates from a woman between 18 and 30 years old in good health and CMV-seropositive. The sequenced sample consisted of PBMCs. The CDR3 protein is CASSFTGGTETQYF. The CDR3 DNA follows: TGTGCCAGCAGCTTTACAGGGGGCACAGAGACCCAGTACTTC. The full variable domain, in which reference TRBV28 and TRBJ2-5 provide the parts outside the CDR3, is DVKVTQSSRYLVKRTGEKVFLECVQDMDHENMFWYRQDPGLGLRLIYFSYDVKMKEKGDIPEGYSVSREKKERFSLILESASTNQTSMYLCASSFTGGTETQYFGPGTRLLVL.